Below, 9 T cell receptor beta chains from the same sample are listed, as sequenced in a study of Ad26.COV2.S vaccination and SARS-CoV-2 variants. This table comes from immunoSEQ multiplex PCR, and its TCRdb copy is limited to in-frame clones, with some not included. Of around 450,000 clones listed, 90% are singletons. Treatment reported: roughly 20 received Ad26.COV2.S at low or high dose, single or two shots; roughly five received placebo; per-sample allocation not given. All samples were drawn on day 63, counting from the first vaccine or placebo injection. Sequences were derived from peripheral blood, sampled in a trial of Ad26.COV2.S vaccine versus placebo. These receptors all stem from a person aged 18-60 years who received the Ad26.COV2.S COVID-19 vaccine or a placebo.

The V call is TRBV6-5, the J call TRBJ1-5; D call uncertain. This CDR3 contains 14 residues. V was trimmed by 9 bases and J by 0 bases, leaving 12 bases between them. Germline V CDR1 and CDR2: MNHEY, SVGAGI. CDR3 sequence: CASTRDNSNQPQHF. The CDR3, as DNA: TGTGCCAGTACGAGGGATAATAGCAATCAGCCCCAGCATTTT.

The CDR3 bases are TGTGCCAGCAGCCGAAGACAGGGCAGCACCACAGATACGCAGTATTTT. The encoded protein is CASSRRQGSTTDTQYF. V is TRBV21-1 and J is TRBJ2-3; the table calls TRBD1, which could not be checked here. TRBV21-1 is a pseudogene. This CDR3 has 16 residues.

The gene calls are TRBV15 and TRBJ2-5; 7 bases match TRBD1. V lost 5 bases and J lost 5; bases outside the gene matches: 11. The germline V gene encodes CDR1 LNHNV and CDR2 YYDKDF (reference sequence). This CDR3 is 15 amino acids long. Here the CDR3 reads CATSAEGGGLETQYF. The CDR3 nucleotides read TGTGCCACCAGCGCTGAAGGGGGCGGTTTGGAGACCCAGTACTTC.

V gene TRBV5-4 combines with J gene TRBJ2-6; D is possibly TRBD1 (6 bases). Germline V lookup: CDR1 SGHNT, CDR2 YYREEE (reference sequence). Trimming took off 4 bases at V and 4 bases at J, with 12 bases between the two ends. The CDR3 is made up of 15 amino acids. DNA for the CDR3: TGTGCCAGCAGCAACAGGGTCTCCGGGGCCAACGTCCTGACTTTC. It specifies CASSNRVSGANVLTF.

The rearrangement uses TRBV6-1 and TRBJ2-7; no firm D call. Per the germline V gene, CDR1 is MNHNS and CDR2 is SASEGT. This CDR3 contains 16 residues. Trimming took 2 bases from V and 0 from J, leaving 14 bases between them. Here the CDR3 DNA reads TGTGCCAGCAGTGAAATGGATCCTGTTAGCTCCTACGAGCAGTACTTC. This encodes CASSEMDPVSSYEQYF.

Of note for this clone: The same CDR3 also results from other DNA sequences found in this sample. V and J are TRBV9 and TRBJ2-1; no definite D call. The CDR3 consists of 13 residues. Trimming took off 2 bases at V and 4 bases at J, with 7 bases between the two ends. Per germline, CDR1 SGDLS and CDR2 YYNGEE. CDR3 nucleotide sequence: TGTGCCAGCAGCGTGGACGGATACAATGAGCAGTTCTTC. Translating it yields CASSVDGYNEQFF. Drawing the rest from reference TRBV9 and TRBJ2-1, the complete variable domain is DSGVTQTPKHLITATGQRVTLRCSPRSGDLSVYWYQQSLDQGLQFLIQYYNGEERAKGNILERFSAQQFPDLHSELNLSSLELGDSALYFCASSVDGYNEQFFGPGTRLTVL.

This chain links TRBV11-3 with TRBJ2-1; possible D gene TRBD2, 6 bases. Trimming pared 0 bases from V and 10 bases from J, leaving 10 bases between. CDR3 size: 13 residues. Germline V gives CDR1 SGHNT, CDR2 YENEEA. As DNA, the CDR3 is TGTGCCAGCAGCTTAGATAGCCTAGCGGAGCAGTTCTTC. This sequence encodes CASSLDSLAEQFF. The full variable domain, rest sourced from reference TRBV11-3 and TRBJ2-1, is EAGVVQSPRYKIIEKKQPVAFWCNPISGHNTLYWYLQNLGQGPELLIRYENEEAVDDSQLPKDRFSAERLKGVDSTLKIQPAELGDSAVYLCASSLDSLAEQFFGPGTRLTVL.

This rearrangement joins TRBV20-1 to TRBJ1-5; D call uncertain. V shed 3 bases and J shed 0 bases, with 12 bases lying between them. CDR1 and CDR2 from the germline V gene are DFQATT and SNEGSKA (reference sequence). The CDR3 is 15 residues long. The CDR3 is CSASADSTSNQPQHF. The CDR3 DNA sequence: TGCAGTGCTAGTGCAGACTCTACTAGCAATCAGCCCCAGCATTTT.

This rearrangement joins TRBV13 to TRBJ2-5; 11 bases match TRBD1. CDR1 and CDR2 (germline): PRHDT, FYEKMQ (reference sequence). The CDR3 extends over 15 amino acids. V lost 4 bases, J lost 6 bases, and 7 bases stayed unmatched. The CDR3 region has the DNA TGTGCCAGCAGCTCAATGGGACAGGGGGAAAAGACCCAGTACTTC. It encodes CASSSMGQGEKTQYF.